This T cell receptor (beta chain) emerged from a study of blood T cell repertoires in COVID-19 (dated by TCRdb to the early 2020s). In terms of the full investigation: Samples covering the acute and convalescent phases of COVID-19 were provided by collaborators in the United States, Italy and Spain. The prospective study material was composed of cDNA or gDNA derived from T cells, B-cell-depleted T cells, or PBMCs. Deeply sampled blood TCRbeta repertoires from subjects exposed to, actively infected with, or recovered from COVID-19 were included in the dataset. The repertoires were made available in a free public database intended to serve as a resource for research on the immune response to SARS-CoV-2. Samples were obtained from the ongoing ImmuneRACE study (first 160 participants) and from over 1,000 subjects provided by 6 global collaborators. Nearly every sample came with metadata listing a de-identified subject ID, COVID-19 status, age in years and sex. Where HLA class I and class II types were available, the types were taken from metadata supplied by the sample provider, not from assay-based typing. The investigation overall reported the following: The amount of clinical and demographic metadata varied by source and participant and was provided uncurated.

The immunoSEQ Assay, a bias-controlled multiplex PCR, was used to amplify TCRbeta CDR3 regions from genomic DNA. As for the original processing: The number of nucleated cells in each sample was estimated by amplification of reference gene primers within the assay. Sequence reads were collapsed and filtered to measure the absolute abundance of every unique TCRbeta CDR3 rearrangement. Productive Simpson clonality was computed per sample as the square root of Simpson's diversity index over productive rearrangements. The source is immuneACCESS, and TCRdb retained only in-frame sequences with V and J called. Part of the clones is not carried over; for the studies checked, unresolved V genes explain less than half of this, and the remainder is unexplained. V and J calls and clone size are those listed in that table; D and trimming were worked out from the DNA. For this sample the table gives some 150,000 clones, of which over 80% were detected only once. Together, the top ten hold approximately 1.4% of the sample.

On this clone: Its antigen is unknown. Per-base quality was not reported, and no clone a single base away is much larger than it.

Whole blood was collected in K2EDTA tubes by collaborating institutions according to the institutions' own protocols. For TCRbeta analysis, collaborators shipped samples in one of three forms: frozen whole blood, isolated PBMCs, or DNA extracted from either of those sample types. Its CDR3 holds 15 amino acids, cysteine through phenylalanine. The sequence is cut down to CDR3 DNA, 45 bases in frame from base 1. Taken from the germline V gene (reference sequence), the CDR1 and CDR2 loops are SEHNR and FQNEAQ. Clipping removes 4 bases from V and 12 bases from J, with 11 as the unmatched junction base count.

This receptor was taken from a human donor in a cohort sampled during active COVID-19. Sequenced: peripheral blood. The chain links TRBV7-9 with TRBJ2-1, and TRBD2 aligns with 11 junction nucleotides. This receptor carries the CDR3 CASSWGTSGAPGQFF. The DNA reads TGTGCCAGCAGCTGGGGGACTAGCGGAGCCCCTGGGCAGTTCTTC.